The table lists the clone carrying this T cell receptor beta chain with a few counts. The sample belongs to a study of shared clonotypes between healthy human individuals. Sequencing was performed with immunoSEQ multiplex PCR; in TCRdb, only in-frame clones are kept and a portion is missing. The sample has almost 750,000 clones, over 60% seen once. The CDR3 sequence is 12 residues long. The germline CDR1 and CDR2 sequences are MDHEN and SYDVKM. V lost 4 bases to trimming and J lost 8 bases, with 11 bases between them. The chain has TRBV28 and TRBJ1-2; D gene unclear. The receptor's source is a woman in her 30s in good health. The sample comprised memory CD4+ T cells sorted from blood. The subset denotes: CD45RA-negative fraction. The CDR3 region has the DNA TGTGCCAGCAGTTACGGTACCCGAGGCTACACCTTC. Its protein is CASSYGTRGYTF.